Listed here is a single T cell receptor beta chain. The antigen is undetermined. TCR sequencing used cDNA made by reverse transcription of extracted RNA. The table came from immunoSEQ multiplex PCR; TCRdb's copy has only in-frame clones and leaves some out. The sample has about 180,000 clones, 53% seen once. The data were obtained in a study of CD8+ T cells in alopecia areata. Findings of the study overall: Patients displayed less clarity in TCR sharing than mice, a finding possibly related to HLA. More clonal than normal scalp was lesional scalp, particularly alopecia totalis/universalis. Alphabeta T cells residing in normal skin are also sequenced in scalp samples.

Treatment in this sample: oral pan-JAK inhibitor, 5-10 mg twice daily. CDR3 length equals 13 residues. V was clipped by 7 bases and J by 3 bases, with 15 bases between them. Germline V gene data show CDR1 as SQVTM and CDR2 as ANQGSEA. V is TRBV29-1 and J is TRBJ1-2, with a tentative D call TRBD1 (6 bases). Here the sequenced sample was CD8+ T cells sorted from blood, taken at week 24, from a patient treated with tofacitinib. The receptor's source is a human donor with alopecia areata. Here the CDR3 DNA reads TGCAGCGCCCTGACAGGACTCGACTATGGCTACACCTTC. Its protein product is CSALTGLDYGYTF.